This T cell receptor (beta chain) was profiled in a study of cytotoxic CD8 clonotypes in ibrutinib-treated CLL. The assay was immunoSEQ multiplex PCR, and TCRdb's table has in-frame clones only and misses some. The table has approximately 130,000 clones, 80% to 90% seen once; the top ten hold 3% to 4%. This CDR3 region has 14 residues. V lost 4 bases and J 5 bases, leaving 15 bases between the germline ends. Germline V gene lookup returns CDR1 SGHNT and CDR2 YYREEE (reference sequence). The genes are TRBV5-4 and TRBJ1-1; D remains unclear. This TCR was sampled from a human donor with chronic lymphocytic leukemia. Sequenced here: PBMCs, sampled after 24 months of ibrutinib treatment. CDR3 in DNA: TGTGCCAGCAGCAAGGACCCCAGGTGGACTGAAGCTTTCTTT. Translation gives CASSKDPRWTEAFF.